A selection of T cell receptor beta chains follows, all from one sample in a study of T cells in Graves' hyperthyroidism and ophthalmopathy. TCRdb reprocessed the multiplex PCR reads with MiXCR, giving one entry per CDR3 protein. Here the sample spans 350,000 to 400,000 distinct CDR3 sequences, under 15% being singletons. The source material was blood. All receptors derive from a woman aged 25 to 45 with Graves' hyperthyroidism. Each CDR3 is given with its conserved first and last residue. Fields, in order: D gene, J gene, V gene, clone size, CDR3 protein, CDR3 DNA. D genes are given only for firm matches. The listing skips clone size in some rows; elsewhere it reads once, few, many or a size class.

D: -; J: TRBJ1-3; V: TRBV18; size: few; CDR3: CASSPGRENTIYF; DNA: TGTGCCAGCTCACCCGGACGGGAAAACACCATATATTTT
D: -; J: TRBJ2-1; V: TRBV5-1; size: -; CDR3: CASSLTTKKNEQFF; DNA: TGCGCCAGCAGCTTAACTACGAAAAAAAATGAGCAGTTCTTC
D: TRBD1; J: TRBJ2-7; V: TRBV20-1; size: many; CDR3: CSARDTGQGIPEQYF; DNA: TGCAGTGCTAGAGATACCGGACAGGGGATCCCCGAGCAGTACTTC
D: -; J: TRBJ1-3; V: TRBV10-2; size: -; CDR3: CASSESGARAGLGNTIYF; DNA: TGCGCCAGCAGTGAGTCGGGGGCCAGGGCTGGACTTGGAAACACCATATATTTT
D: -; J: TRBJ1-5; V: TRBV5-1; size: few; CDR3: CASRMSGEGNQPQHF; DNA: TGCGCCAGCAGAATGTCGGGGGAGGGCAATCAGCCCCAGCATTTT
D: TRBD1; J: TRBJ2-4; V: TRBV15; size: -; CDR3: CATSRDNTQGVNIQYF; DNA: TGTGCCACCAGCAGAGATAACACCCAGGGGGTTAACATTCAGTACTTC
D: -; J: TRBJ1-2; V: TRBV4-1; size: -; CDR3: CASSQVGGGHGYTF; DNA: TGCGCCAGCAGCCAAGTGGGCGGGGGCCATGGCTACACCTTC
D: -; J: TRBJ2-3; V: TRBV11-2; size: many; CDR3: CASSFERADTQYF; DNA: TGTGCCAGCAGCTTCGAAAGAGCAGATACGCAGTATTTT
D: -; J: TRBJ2-7; V: TRBV20-1; size: few; CDR3: CSASSQFYHEQYF; DNA: TGCAGTGCTAGTAGCCAGTTCTACCACGAGCAGTACTTC
D: -; J: TRBJ2-5; V: TRBV6-5; size: many; CDR3: CASSYRGLETQYF; DNA: TGTGCCAGCAGTTACCGAGGGTTGGAGACCCAGTACTTC
D: -; J: TRBJ1-3; V: TRBV28; size: -; CDR3: CASSFKGSGNTIYF; DNA: TGTGCCAGCAGTTTTAAGGGTTCCGGAAACACCATATATTTT
D: TRBD2; J: TRBJ2-7; V: TRBV5-1; size: many; CDR3: CASSLTGTSGYEQYF; DNA: TGCGCCAGCAGCTTAACCGGGACTAGCGGTTACGAGCAGTACTTC
D: -; J: TRBJ2-7; V: TRBV7-6; size: many; CDR3: CASSFDLLTPHEQYF; DNA: TGTGCCAGCAGCTTTGATCTACTCACCCCCCACGAGCAGTACTTC
D: TRBD2; J: TRBJ2-7; V: TRBV3-1; size: -; CDR3: CASSPGLVYEQYF; DNA: TGTGCCAGCAGCCCGGGACTAGTTTACGAGCAGTACTTC
D: TRBD1; J: TRBJ2-7; V: TRBV6-1; size: many; CDR3: CASIERQGPYEQYF; DNA: TGTGCCAGCATAGAAAGACAGGGTCCCTACGAGCAGTACTTC
D: -; J: TRBJ2-6; V: TRBV28; size: -; CDR3: CASSLVFSGANVLTF; DNA: TGTGCCAGCAGCTTGGTATTTTCTGGGGCCAACGTCCTGACTTTC
D: -; J: TRBJ2-5; V: TRBV7-9; size: few; CDR3: CASSSRGGVRTETQYF; DNA: TGTGCCAGCAGCTCCAGGGGGGGCGTACGAACAGAGACCCAGTACTTC
D: -; J: TRBJ2-2; V: TRBV12-5; size: many; CDR3: CASGSEVSWSTGELFF; DNA: TGTGCTAGTGGTTCAGAAGTCAGTTGGAGCACCGGGGAGCTGTTTTTT
D: TRBD1; J: TRBJ2-6; V: TRBV11-2; size: -; CDR3: CASSTHRGLGANVLTF; DNA: TGTGCCAGCAGCACTCACAGGGGGCTCGGGGCCAACGTCCTGACTTTC
D: TRBD1; J: TRBJ2-7; V: TRBV5-6; size: -; CDR3: CASSGGTGKLHEQYF; DNA: TGTGCCAGCAGCGGCGGGACAGGGAAACTACACGAGCAGTACTTC
D: -; J: TRBJ2-5; V: TRBV2; size: many; CDR3: CASKIPGSQRETQYF; DNA: TGTGCCAGCAAAATCCCGGGCTCCCAGCGGGAGACCCAGTACTTC
D: TRBD1; J: TRBJ1-4; V: TRBV28; size: few; CDR3: CASRNDRVREKLFF; DNA: TGTGCCAGCCGGAATGACAGGGTGAGGGAAAAACTGTTTTTT
D: -; J: TRBJ1-2; V: TRBV20-1; size: many; CDR3: CSARLRAGHGYTF; DNA: TGCAGTGCTAGACTTCGCGCCGGACATGGCTACACCTTC
D: -; J: TRBJ2-4; V: TRBV28; size: many; CDR3: CASSLSTLAKNIQYF; DNA: TGTGCCAGCAGTTTATCGACATTAGCCAAAAACATTCAGTACTTC
D: TRBD1; J: TRBJ2-5; V: TRBV29-1; size: many; CDR3: CSAAGTGQETQYF; DNA: TGCAGCGCCGCCGGGACAGGGCAAGAGACCCAGTACTTC
D: TRBD1; J: TRBJ1-2; V: TRBV2; size: many; CDR3: CASLDQQGPYGYTF; DNA: TGTGCCAGCTTAGACCAACAGGGGCCCTATGGCTACACCTTC
D: TRBD2; J: TRBJ2-2; V: TRBV19; size: few; CDR3: CASSPSGRTNTGELFF; DNA: TGTGCCAGTTCGCCGAGCGGGAGAACGAACACCGGGGAGCTGTTTTTT
D: -; J: TRBJ2-5; V: TRBV20-1; size: many; CDR3: CSARVGGPKVETQYF; DNA: TGCAGTGCTAGGGTAGGGGGGCCAAAGGTGGAGACCCAGTACTTC
D: -; J: TRBJ1-2; V: TRBV28; size: few; CDR3: CASSSLWGANYGYTF; DNA: TGTGCCAGCAGCTCCCTTTGGGGCGCTAACTATGGCTACACCTTC
D: TRBD1; J: TRBJ1-2; V: TRBV3-1; size: many; CDR3: CASSPDREHGYTF; DNA: TGTGCCAGCAGTCCCGACAGGGAGCATGGCTACACCTTC
D: -; J: TRBJ2-7; V: TRBV20-1; size: -; CDR3: CSARALVDHEQYF; DNA: TGCAGTGCTAGAGCTTTGGTGGACCACGAGCAGTACTTC
D: -; J: TRBJ2-2; V: TRBV27; size: few; CDR3: CASSGYRGELFF; DNA: TGTGCCAGCAGCGGTTACCGAGGGGAGCTGTTTTTT
D: -; J: TRBJ2-7; V: TRBV30; size: many; CDR3: CAWSKGQPPYEQYF; DNA: TGTGCCTGGAGTAAGGGACAACCGCCCTACGAGCAGTACTTC